This TCR beta chain was captured in a study of T cells in Graves' hyperthyroidism and ophthalmopathy. Stability of Graves' hyperthyroidism was defined as absent ophthalmopathy progression within 18 months. In making diagnoses, clinical symptoms, serum thyroxine and TRAb, thyroid ultrasound and orbital computed tomography were all used. The source of the PBMCs was approximately 9.5 ml of fresh peripheral blood. This clonotype was picked up a small number of times. RNA transcripts were the template for amplifying TCR beta CDR3 regions. The primer set for the first-round RT-PCR of the TCR CDR3 was HTBI. TCRdb processed the multiplex PCR reads anew with MiXCR; each CDR3 protein has one entry. Of about 500,000 distinct CDR3 sequences in the sample, 15% to 20% were seen once. The clonotype was recovered from a young woman with Graves' hyperthyroidism. Specimen: blood.

The CDR3 protein is CAWSGGNTEAFF. In nucleotides, the CDR3 is TGTGCCTGGAGCGGAGGTAACACTGAAGCTTTCTTT. V gene TRBV30 combines with J gene TRBJ1-1, with D unresolved. Deletions cut 3 bases from V and 2 bases from J, with 7 bases between. The CDR3 contains 12 residues. Germline CDR1 GTSNPN, CDR2 SVGIG (reference sequence).